The next 20 T cell receptor beta chains were all read from a single sample in a study of blood T cell repertoires in COVID-19. Libraries were prepared by immunoSEQ multiplex PCR; TCRdb keeps only in-frame clonotypes and omits some of them. The table includes tens of thousands of clones, about 88% detected once. Sequencing was carried out using peripheral blood. The receptors come from a man aged 45-65 years with acute or convalescent COVID-19.

The chain recombines TRBV4-2 with TRBJ2-1, with 11 bases lining up with TRBD2. Germline V gene sequence: CDR1 LGHNA, CDR2 YNFKEQ. CDR3 length: 17 amino acids. V gave up 0 bases and J gave up 4 bases; unmatched junction bases: 5. CDR3 sequence reads: CASSQDLGLAVYNEQFF. CDR3 DNA sequence: TGTGCCAGCAGCCAAGATTTGGGACTAGCGGTTTACAATGAGCAGTTCTTC.

The gene calls are TRBV3-1 (or the pseudogene TRBV3-2) and TRBJ1-1; D is possibly TRBD1 (5 bases). The CDR3 loop spans 13 amino acids. Germline V gives CDR1 LGHDT, CDR2 YNNKEL (reference sequence). Trimming removed 2 bases at V and 4 bases at J, with 8 bases between. The CDR3: CASSQSQGTEAFF. DNA for the CDR3: TGTGCCAGCAGCCAATCCCAGGGCACTGAAGCTTTCTTT.

This rearrangement joins TRBV5-6 to TRBJ2-4; TRBD1 might be the D (5 bases). Trimming pared 0 bases from V and 8 bases from J, leaving 9 bases between. CDR1 and CDR2 (germline): SGHDT, YYEEEE. The CDR3 spans 13 residues. For the CDR3, the DNA is TGTGCCAGCAGCTTGGACAGGTGGGACATTCAGTACTTC. This codes for CASSLDRWDIQYF.

V and J are TRBV9 and TRBJ1-4, with 7 bases identical to TRBD1. CDR1 is SGDLS, CDR2 YYNGEE, per germline. The CDR3 contains 14 residues. J lost 8 bases, V lost 0 bases, and 4 bases had no gene match. CDR3 bases: TGTGCCAGCAGCGTAGGACAGGGTTTCGAAAAACTGTTTTTT. This gives the protein CASSVGQGFEKLFF.

The CDR3 is CASSNGGEGTEAFF. CDR3 coding DNA: TGCGCCAGCAGCAATGGGGGCGAGGGCACTGAAGCTTTCTTT. This sequence joins TRBV5-1 and TRBJ1-1; D is perhaps TRBD1 (6 bases). The V gene's germline CDR1 is SGHRS and CDR2 YFSETQ. The CDR3 sequence is 14 residues long. Trimming took off 4 bases at V and 4 bases at J, with 14 bases between the two ends.

This sequence joins TRBV19 and TRBJ2-1, with TRBD2 matching 9 bases. Germline values: CDR1 LNHDA, CDR2 SQIVND (reference sequence). This CDR3 has 17 residues. The V and J ends lost 3 bases and 7 bases, in that order; junction bases with no gene match: 13. DNA for the CDR3: TGTGCCAGTAGTATGGGTAGCGGGAGAGTGGCTGGAAATGAGCAGTTCTTC. Its translation is CASSMGSGRVAGNEQFF.

In this sample, this clone turned up a few times. The chain recombines TRBV7-9 with TRBJ2-7; TRBD2 matches 9 bases. The CDR3 has 18 amino acids. CDR1 and CDR2 (germline): SEHNR, FQNEAQ (reference sequence). V shed 2 bases and J 7 bases; nucleotides not matched to a gene: 18. The CDR3 here is CASSLMFLRTSAAGEQYF. The CDR3, as DNA: TGTGCCAGCAGCTTAATGTTCCTCCGGACTAGCGCCGCGGGGGAGCAGTACTTC.

V gene TRBV10-3 combines with J gene TRBJ2-3; 8 positions match TRBD2. J lost 5 bases, V lost 4 bases, and 5 bases had no gene match. The CDR3 contains 14 residues. Germline V gene data show CDR1 as ENHRY and CDR2 as SYGVKD. As DNA, the CDR3 is TGTGCCATCAGTGGTAGCGGGGTGGGAGATACGCAGTATTTT. Its translation is CAISGSGVGDTQYF.

This chain uses TRBV30 with TRBJ1-1; perhaps TRBD1 as D (6 bases). V dropped 8 bases and J dropped 1 base, with 17 bases sitting between them. The CDR3 runs 14 residues. Germline-derived CDR1 and CDR2 are GTSNPN and SVGIG (reference sequence). CDR3 coding DNA: TGTGCCAGTACGGACAGCCCGGCGAACACTGAAGCTTTCTTT. Translating it yields CASTDSPANTEAFF.

The chain joins TRBV7-9 to TRBJ2-2, with TRBD1 matching 9 bases. The V gene's germline CDR1 is SEHNR and CDR2 FQNEAQ (reference sequence). J lost 1 base, V lost 7 bases, and 1 base had no gene match. This CDR3 has 14 residues. CDR3 residues: CASKTGGNTGELFF. The CDR3 bases are TGTGCCAGCAAGACAGGGGGGAACACCGGGGAGCTGTTTTTT.

The V gene is TRBV9, the J gene TRBJ1-4; a weak D match, TRBD1 (6 bases). Germline V CDR1 and CDR2: SGDLS, YYNGEE. V lost 0 bases, J lost 2 bases, and 17 bases lay in between. CDR3 size: 18 residues. CDR3 loop: CASSVGGWEGVTNEKLFF. The CDR3 region has the DNA TGTGCCAGCAGCGTAGGCGGGTGGGAGGGGGTGACTAATGAAAAACTGTTTTTT.

The J gene is TRBJ1-5, the V gene TRBV28; D remains unclear. Trimming pared 3 bases from V and 7 bases from J, leaving 22 bases between. CDR3 size: 17 residues. Looked up from germline, CDR1 is MDHEN and CDR2 is SYDVKM. The CDR3 protein is CASSFWPRRIAGQPQHF. For the CDR3, the DNA is TGTGCCAGCAGTTTTTGGCCGAGGCGTATAGCGGGGCAGCCCCAGCATTTT. Drawing the rest from reference TRBV28 and TRBJ1-5, the complete variable domain is DVKVTQSSRYLVKRTGEKVFLECVQDMDHENMFWYRQDPGLGLRLIYFSYDVKMKEKGDIPEGYSVSREKKERFSLILESASTNQTSMYLCASSFWPRRIAGQPQHFGDGTRLSIL.

This chain links TRBV7-9 with TRBJ1-1, with a tentative D call TRBD1 (5 bases). V lost 4 bases to trimming and J lost 2 bases, with 11 bases between them. Germline loops: CDR1 SEHNR, CDR2 FQNEAQ (reference sequence). This CDR3 contains 14 residues. The CDR3 DNA follows: TGTGCCAGCAGCTATTTACAGGCCAACACTGAAGCTTTCTTT. It yields the protein CASSYLQANTEAFF.

CDR3: CASSQGQDEFSEQYF. Written as DNA, the CDR3 is TGCGCCAGCAGCCAAGGACAGGATGAATTCTCCGAGCAGTACTTC. The chain is built from TRBV5-1 and TRBJ2-7; 7 nucleotides agree with TRBD1. Looked up from germline, CDR1 is SGHRS and CDR2 is YFSETQ. The CDR3 runs 15 residues. V lost 4 bases and J lost 6; bases outside the gene matches: 13.

The rearrangement uses TRBV11-2 and TRBJ2-1, with 10 bases matching TRBD2. The CDR3 extends over 15 amino acids. J gave up 5 bases and V 3 bases, and 4 bases lay outside the gene matches. In germline, CDR1 is SGHAT, CDR2 FQNNGV. The CDR3 coding sequence is TGTGCCAGCAGCTTCGCCGGGACTAGCGACAATGAGCAGTTCTTC. Amino acids: CASSFAGTSDNEQFF.

The chain is built from TRBV7-2 and TRBJ2-1; TRBD2 matches 12 bases. Trimming took 5 bases from V and 4 from J; bases not matched to a gene: 6. There are 16 residues in the CDR3. The germline CDR1 and CDR2 sequences are SGHTA and FQGNSA. The CDR3 here is CASSPWTSGAYNEQFF. The CDR3 DNA reads as TGTGCCAGCAGCCCCTGGACTAGCGGGGCTTACAATGAGCAGTTCTTC.

The chain combines TRBV28 with TRBJ1-6; D is ambiguous. The CDR3 is 15 amino acids. V was trimmed by 5 bases and J by 10 bases, leaving 18 bases between them. From germline, CDR1 is MDHEN and CDR2 SYDVKM. The CDR3 coding sequence is TGTGCCAGCAGTCGGCGTGCGGGTCGGCGATCACCCCTCCACTTT. Translating it yields CASSRRAGRRSPLHF.

The chain employs TRBV28 and TRBJ1-1; 8 bases match TRBD1. J was trimmed by 4 bases and V by 2 bases; bases with no gene match: 3. Per germline, CDR1 MDHEN and CDR2 SYDVKM. The CDR3 extends over 14 amino acids. CDR3 nucleotides: TGTGCCAGCAGTTTACAGGGGGCGATCACTGAAGCTTTCTTT. This translates into CASSLQGAITEAFF. Full variable domain (missing parts from reference TRBV28 and TRBJ1-1): DVKVTQSSRYLVKRTGEKVFLECVQDMDHENMFWYRQDPGLGLRLIYFSYDVKMKEKGDIPEGYSVSREKKERFSLILESASTNQTSMYLCASSLQGAITEAFFGQGTRLTVV.

The chain combines TRBV10-1 with TRBJ2-7; 8 bases agree with TRBD1. From germline, CDR1 is WNHNN and CDR2 SYGVQD (reference sequence). The V and J ends lost 8 bases and 2 bases, in that order; junction bases with no gene match: 8. The CDR3 loop spans 14 amino acids. The CDR3 nucleotides are TGCGCCAGCGGATCCGGGACAGGAGCCTACGAGCAGTACTTC. Translating gives CASGSGTGAYEQYF.

The rearrangement uses TRBV9 and TRBJ1-1, with no clear D. V gave up 2 bases and J gave up 0 bases, with 5 bases separating them. CDR3 length equals 13 residues. CDR1 SGDLS and CDR2 YYNGEE come from the germline V gene. The CDR3 nucleotides are TGTGCCAGCAGCGTGGCCGTGAACACTGAAGCTTTCTTT. Translated, it gives CASSVAVNTEAFF.